These 15 T cell receptor beta chains were sequenced from one sample in a study of breast tumors, draining lymph nodes, adjacent tissues. TCRdb reprocessed the multiplex PCR reads with MiXCR, giving one entry per CDR3 protein. The sample holds 45,000 or so distinct CDR3 sequences, under 30% seen once. The sequenced sample was breast tumor tissue. The receptors come from a female donor with breast cancer. Some clones in this sample may be carry-over from other donors' samples.

This clonotype was recorded at least ten times. The V call is TRBV12-3 or TRBV12-4, the J call TRBJ2-7, with unresolved D. V dropped 3 bases and J dropped 2 bases, with 11 bases sitting between them. The CDR3 consists of 14 residues. The CDR3 coding sequence is TGTGCCAGCAGTTTTTCCCGCAAGACCTACGAGCAGTACTTC. This codes for CASSFSRKTYEQYF.

This clonotype was seen only a few times. CDR3: CSARPSMETQYF. The CDR3 DNA is TGCAGTGCTCGGCCCTCAATGGAGACCCAGTACTTC. V usage is TRBV20-1 and J usage is TRBJ2-5, with D unclear. This CDR3 is built from 12 residues. Trimming left V 5 bases short and J 5 bases short, with 12 bases between. Per the germline V gene, CDR1 is DFQATT and CDR2 is SNEGSKA (reference sequence).

This clonotype was recorded many times. The V and J genes are TRBV12-3 or TRBV12-4 and TRBJ1-5; TRBD1 matches 7 bases. The CDR3 consists of 15 residues. The trim removed 7 bases at V and 2 bases at J, leaving 8 bases unmatched. CDR3 sequence (DNA): TGTGCCAGCACCGCGGACAGGACTGGCAATCAGCCCCAGCATTTT. Translated: CASTADRTGNQPQHF.

The V and J genes are TRBV28 and TRBJ1-4, with no clear D. CDR3 length: 19 amino acids. Between the trimmed V and J ends, which lost 2 bases and 4 bases, there was a span of 23 bases. Germline V lookup: CDR1 MDHEN, CDR2 SYDVKM. DNA of the CDR3: TGTGCCAGCAGTTTAGTGCCCCCCTTCTCAACGAGCCATAATGAAAAACTGTTTTTT. Its protein is CASSLVPPFSTSHNEKLFF.

Many counts were recorded for this clonotype. The chain joins TRBV6-5 to TRBJ2-7, with D possibly being TRBD2 (5 bases). Germline CDR1 and CDR2: MNHEY and SVGAGI. V was cut by 6 bases and J by 0 bases, with 15 bases left in between. The CDR3 loop spans 15 amino acids. DNA of the CDR3: TGTGCCAGCAGACTGGACTCCGCGAGCTCCTACGAGCAGTACTTC. Amino acids: CASRLDSASSYEQYF.

This clonotype has more than one count but fewer than ten. The chain links TRBV28 to TRBJ2-7; weak D call: TRBD1 (5 bases). The V and J ends lost 5 bases and 0 bases respectively, with 14 bases between them. Germline-derived CDR1 and CDR2 are MDHEN and SYDVKM. The CDR3 runs 15 residues. The CDR3 sequence is CASSGLGQSSYEQYF. The CDR3 bases are TGTGCCAGCAGTGGCCTGGGGCAGTCCTCCTACGAGCAGTACTTC.

This clonotype was picked up many times. The chain recombines TRBV20-1 with TRBJ2-3, with D perhaps TRBD2 (6 bases). CDR3 length equals 16 residues. V lost 3 bases and J 0 bases, leaving 16 bases between the germline ends. Germline V lookup: CDR1 DFQATT, CDR2 SNEGSKA (reference sequence). CDR3 bases: TGCAGTGCTAGGGTTCCGACGGGACTGAGCACAGATACGCAGTATTTT. Translated, it gives CSARVPTGLSTDTQYF.

This clonotype showed up many times. The chain couples TRBV4-1 to TRBJ2-7; 12 bases match TRBD2. Trimming at V came to 0 bases and at J to 3 bases, leaving 0 bases not matched to a gene. The germline V gene has CDR1 MGHRA and CDR2 YSYEKL. The CDR3 extends over 15 amino acids. The CDR3 nucleotides read TGCGCCAGCAGCCAAGAACTAGCGGGAGGCTACGAGCAGTACTTC. It yields the protein CASSQELAGGYEQYF.

The table lists this clonotype with many counts. This chain connects TRBV2 to TRBJ2-7; D uncertain. Trimming removed 6 bases from V and 3 bases from J, with 15 bases in between. The CDR3 length is 14 residues. The V gene's germline CDR1 is SNHLY and CDR2 FYNNEI. The CDR3 here is CASRHPMVDYEQYF. The CDR3 DNA is TGTGCCAGCAGACATCCTATGGTTGACTACGAGCAGTACTTC.

The table lists this clonotype with many counts. This chain uses TRBV2 with TRBJ1-2; D gene uncertain. There are 13 residues in the CDR3. Deletions cut 6 bases from V and 2 bases from J, with 10 bases between. CDR1 is SNHLY, CDR2 FYNNEI, per germline. This CDR3 is CASSPRDNYGYTF. The CDR3, as DNA: TGTGCCAGCAGCCCCCGCGACAACTATGGCTACACCTTC.

This chain connects TRBV5-4 to TRBJ2-1, with 9 positions matching TRBD2. CDR1 and CDR2 (germline): SGHNT, YYREEE (reference sequence). Germline trimming cut 0 bases from V and 6 bases from J; bases unmatched to any gene: 7. The CDR3 totals 16 residues. The CDR3 nucleotides read TGTGCCAGCAGCTTGGCTGCTCTAGCGGGAAGCAATGAGCAGTTCTTC. Its protein is CASSLAALAGSNEQFF.

Comment on this clonotype: A much larger clone differs from this one at a single base, so this may be a read error. This chain links TRBV7-3 with TRBJ2-5, with TRBD2 identical over 8 bases. Germline CDR1 and CDR2: SGHTA and FQGTGA. CDR3 size: 14 residues. The CDR3 DNA follows: TGTGGCAGCAGCCGCAGCGGGAGTCGAGAGACCCAGTACTTC. Its protein product is CGSSRSGSRETQYF.

For this clonotype: A much larger clone lies one base from this, so it may be a read error. This chain connects TRBV18 to TRBJ2-7, with TRBD1 matching 7 bases. The CDR3 runs to 16 residues. Germline CDR1 and CDR2: KGHSH and LQKENI. After removal of 3 bases from V and 6 bases from J, the junction contained 14 bases not matched to a gene. As DNA, the CDR3 is TGTGCCAGCTCACCTTCCGGGACAGTGAGGACTCGCGAGCAGTACTTC. Translating gives CASSPSGTVRTREQYF.

This clonotype was picked up many times. This chain links TRBV2 with TRBJ1-2, with D perhaps TRBD1 (6 bases). Per the germline V gene, CDR1 is SNHLY and CDR2 is FYNNEI. Trimming cost V 6 bases and J 7 bases, with 15 bases left between them. CDR3 length equals 13 residues. In DNA form, the CDR3 reads TGTGCCAGCAGACTAACAGGGCGAGGTGGCTACACCTTC. Its protein is CASRLTGRGGYTF.

This clonotype was seen many times. The genes are TRBV6-1 and TRBJ2-3, with 9 bases aligning to TRBD2. CDR3 length equals 15 residues. Unmatched junction bases numbered 5, after V lost 7 bases and J lost 0 bases. Germline lookup yields CDR1 MNHNS and CDR2 SASEGT. CDR3 residues: CASTPSGGSTDTQYF. The CDR3 bases are TGTGCCAGCACCCCAAGCGGGGGGAGCACAGATACGCAGTATTTT.